This TCR beta chain comes out of a study of post-analysis software for immune sequencing data. On the study more broadly: Multiple sclerosis in the patients followed relapsing-remitting, secondary progressive and progressive-relapsing courses. Study-wide findings and caveats: People with multiple sclerosis had a significantly lower normalized Chao1 diversity than controls did. Five or six TRBV segments, TRBV5-6, TRBV5-1 and TRBV20-1 among them, were found more frequent in patients than controls. Strong co-clustering by F measure was seen for same-batch samples.

Unique molecular identifiers were carried by the TCR beta cDNA libraries. Input populations of about 0.9 to 10 million T cells gave rise to some 500,000 cDNA molecules. A single record per CDR3 protein comes from TCRdb applying MiXCR to the PCR reads. Altogether roughly 870,000 distinct CDR3 sequences are present, about 53% being singletons, with the ten largest covering approximately 4.2%. The V gene end was trimmed by 5 bases and the J gene end by 4 bases; junction bases not matched to a gene: 7. The CDR3 extends over 15 amino acids. A remark on this clonotype: Its antigen is currently unknown.

This chain links TRBV12-3 or TRBV12-4 with TRBJ2-1; 8 positions match TRBD2. This receptor was taken from a girl under 18 with multiple sclerosis. Sequenced input: blood. The CDR3 DNA is TGTGCCAGCAGTCCCTTAGCGGGGATATACAATGAGCAGTTCTTC. It translates to CASSPLAGIYNEQFF.